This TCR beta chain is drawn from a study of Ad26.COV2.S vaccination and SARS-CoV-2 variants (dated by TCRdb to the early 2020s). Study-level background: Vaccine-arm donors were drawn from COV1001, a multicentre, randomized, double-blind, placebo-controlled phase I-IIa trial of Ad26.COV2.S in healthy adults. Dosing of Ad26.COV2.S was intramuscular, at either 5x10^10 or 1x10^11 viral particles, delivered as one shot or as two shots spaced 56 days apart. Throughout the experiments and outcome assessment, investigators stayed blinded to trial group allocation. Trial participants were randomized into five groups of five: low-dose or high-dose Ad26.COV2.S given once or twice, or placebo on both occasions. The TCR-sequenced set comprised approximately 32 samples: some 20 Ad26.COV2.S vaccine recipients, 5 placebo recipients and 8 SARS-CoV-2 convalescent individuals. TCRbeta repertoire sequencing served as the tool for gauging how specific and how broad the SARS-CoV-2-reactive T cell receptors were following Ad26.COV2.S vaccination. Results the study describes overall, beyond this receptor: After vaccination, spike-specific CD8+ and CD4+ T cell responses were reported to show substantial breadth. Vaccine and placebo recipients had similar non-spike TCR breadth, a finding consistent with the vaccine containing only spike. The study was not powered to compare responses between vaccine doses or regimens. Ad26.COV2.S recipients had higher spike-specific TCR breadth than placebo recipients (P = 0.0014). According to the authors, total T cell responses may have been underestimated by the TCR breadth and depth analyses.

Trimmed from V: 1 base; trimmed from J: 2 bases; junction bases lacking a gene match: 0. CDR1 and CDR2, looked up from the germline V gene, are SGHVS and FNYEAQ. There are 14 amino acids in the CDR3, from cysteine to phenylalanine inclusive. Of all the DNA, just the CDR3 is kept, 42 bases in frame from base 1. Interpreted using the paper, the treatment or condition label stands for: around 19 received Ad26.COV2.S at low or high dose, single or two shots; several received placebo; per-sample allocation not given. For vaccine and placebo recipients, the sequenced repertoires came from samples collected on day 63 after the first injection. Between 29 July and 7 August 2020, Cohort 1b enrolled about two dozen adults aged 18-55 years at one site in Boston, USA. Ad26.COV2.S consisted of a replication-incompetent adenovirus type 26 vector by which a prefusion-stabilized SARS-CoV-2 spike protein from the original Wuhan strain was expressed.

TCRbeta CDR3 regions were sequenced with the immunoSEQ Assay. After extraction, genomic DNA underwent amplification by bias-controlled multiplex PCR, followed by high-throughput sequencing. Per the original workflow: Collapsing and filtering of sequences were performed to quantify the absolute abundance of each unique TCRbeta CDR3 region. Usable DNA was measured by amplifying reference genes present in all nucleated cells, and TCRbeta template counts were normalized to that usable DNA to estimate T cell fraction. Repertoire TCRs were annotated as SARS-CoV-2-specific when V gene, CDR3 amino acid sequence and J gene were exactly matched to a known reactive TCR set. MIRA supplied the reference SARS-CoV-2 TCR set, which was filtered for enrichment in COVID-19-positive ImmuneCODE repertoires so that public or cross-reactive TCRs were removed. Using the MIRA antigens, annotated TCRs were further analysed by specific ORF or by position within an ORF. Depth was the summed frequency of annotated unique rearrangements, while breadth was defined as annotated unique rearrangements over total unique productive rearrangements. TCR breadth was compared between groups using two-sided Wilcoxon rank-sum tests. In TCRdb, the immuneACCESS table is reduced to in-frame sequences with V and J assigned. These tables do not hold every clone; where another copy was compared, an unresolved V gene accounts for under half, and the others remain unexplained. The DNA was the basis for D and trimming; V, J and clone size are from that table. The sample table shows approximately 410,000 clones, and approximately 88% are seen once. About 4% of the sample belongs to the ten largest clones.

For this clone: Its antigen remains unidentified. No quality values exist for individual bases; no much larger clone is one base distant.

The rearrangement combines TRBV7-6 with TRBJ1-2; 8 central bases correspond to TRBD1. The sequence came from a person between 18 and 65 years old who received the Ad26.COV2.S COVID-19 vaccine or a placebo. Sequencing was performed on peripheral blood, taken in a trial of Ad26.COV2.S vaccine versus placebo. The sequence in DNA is TGTGCCAGCAGCTTAGGGACAGGGAACTATGGCTACACCTTC. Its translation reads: CASSLGTGNYGYTF.